One sample yielded the 31 T cell receptor beta chains listed below, sequenced in a study of shared clonotypes between healthy human individuals. The method was immunoSEQ multiplex PCR; TCRdb's version includes in-frame clones alone and lacks a portion of them. The sample records 550,000 to 800,000 clones, around 72% being singletons. Sequenced material: memory CD4+ T cells sorted from blood. Regarding subset: CD45RA-negative fraction. Source of these receptors: a woman under 40 in good health.

This clone was observed a handful of times. The chain combines TRBV9 with TRBJ2-7; no firm D call. CDR3 length equals 15 residues. CDR1 is SGDLS and CDR2 is YYNGEE in the germline V gene. With 3 bases removed from V and 3 bases from J, the gap between germline ends came to 16 bases. The CDR3 DNA is TGTGCCAGCAGCGGCCCGAGAGCGTCGGACTACGAGCAGTACTTC. Translating gives CASSGPRASDYEQYF.

This clone has only one observation. The V gene is TRBV29-1, the J gene TRBJ2-5; D possibly uses TRBD1 or TRBD2 (5 bases each). CDR3 size: 14 residues. Trimming removed 7 bases from V and 0 bases from J, with 15 bases in between. Germline CDR1 reads SQVTM; CDR2 reads ANQGSEA. The CDR3 nucleotides are TGCAGCGCCACCCTGGGGGTCCACCAAGAGACCCAGTACTTC. It yields the protein CSATLGVHQETQYF.

The chain has TRBV7-2 and TRBJ2-5; 9 nucleotides align to TRBD1. The germline gives CDR1 SGHTA, CDR2 FQGNSA. The CDR3 sequence is 14 residues long. V dropped 6 bases and J dropped 2; count of bases not matched to a gene: 4. The chain's CDR3 is CASRGDRAQETQYF. The CDR3 DNA reads as TGTGCCAGCAGGGGGGACAGGGCACAAGAGACCCAGTACTTC.

The chain is built from TRBV6-1 and TRBJ2-1; TRBD2 matches 8 bases. The CDR3 is 15 amino acids. Germline lookup yields CDR1 MNHNS and CDR2 SASEGT. With V trimmed by 7 bases and J by 8 bases, 13 bases remained unmatched. CDR3 sequence: CASTPEGLVLHEQFF. The DNA of the CDR3 is TGTGCCAGCACTCCGGAGGGACTAGTTTTACATGAGCAGTTCTTC.

As for this clone: This CDR3 is also generated by other DNA sequences in the sample. The chain has TRBV25-1 and TRBJ2-5; D is unclear. TRBJ2-7 explains the end of the DNA better; the J call may be wrong. This CDR3 spans 12 amino acids. The germline gives CDR1 MGHDK, CDR2 SYGVNS. The CDR3 sequence is CASSRQSYEQYF. CDR3 nucleotides: TGTGCCAGCTCGCGGCAGAGCTACGAGCAGTACTTC.

The chain is built from TRBV6-6 and TRBJ2-7; D gene unclear. Trimming took off 10 bases at V and 1 base at J, with 17 bases between the two ends. The CDR3 is 14 residues long. The germline gives CDR1 MNHNY, CDR2 SVGAGI (reference sequence). CDR3 sequence (DNA): TGTGCCATCAGACCCTCCGGCCCTTCCTACGAGCAGTACTTC. As protein: CAIRPSGPSYEQYF.

This chain connects TRBV27 to TRBJ2-7; D is tentatively TRBD1 or TRBD2 (7 bases each). The CDR3 extends over 17 amino acids. Trimming cost V 6 bases and J 1 base, with 22 bases left between them. Germline-derived CDR1 and CDR2 are MNHEY and SMNVEV (reference sequence). This chain's CDR3 is CASSATGRGYGSYEQYF. For the CDR3, the DNA is TGTGCCAGCAGCGCGACAGGGAGGGGGTACGGATCCTACGAGCAGTACTTC.

The chain links TRBV9 to TRBJ2-3; the match to TRBD2 covers 8 bases. CDR1 and CDR2 (germline): SGDLS, YYNGEE. Trimming took 4 bases from V and 0 from J; bases not matched to a gene: 4. CDR3 length equals 15 residues. This chain's CDR3 is CASSTLAGSTDTQYF. CDR3 coding DNA: TGTGCCAGCAGCACCTTAGCGGGGAGCACAGATACGCAGTATTTT. Together with reference TRBV9 and TRBJ2-3, the CDR3 gives the full variable domain: DSGVTQTPKHLITATGQRVTLRCSPRSGDLSVYWYQQSLDQGLQFLIQYYNGEERAKGNILERFSAQQFPDLHSELNLSSLELGDSALYFCASSTLAGSTDTQYFGPGTRLTVL.

This chain links TRBV6-1 with TRBJ1-4; a possible D gene is TRBD1 (5 bases). The V end lost 5 bases, the J end lost 8 bases, and 18 bases lay between the germline ends. The germline CDR1 and CDR2 sequences are MNHNS and SASEGT. The CDR3 sequence is 15 residues long. The CDR3 region is CASSIRAFPEEKLFF. The CDR3 DNA reads as TGTGCCAGCAGTATCAGGGCCTTCCCGGAGGAAAAACTGTTTTTT.

This sequence joins TRBV6-6 and TRBJ2-4; D may be TRBD1 or TRBD2 (5 bases each). V lost 11 bases and J lost 5, with 16 bases in between. Germline V CDR1 and CDR2: MNHNY, SVGAGI (reference sequence). This CDR3 is 13 amino acids long. CDR3 in amino acids: CAVQNGGQNIQYF. Here the CDR3 DNA reads TGTGCCGTTCAAAATGGGGGACAAAACATTCAGTACTTC.

The chain links TRBV20-1 to TRBJ2-1; a weak D match, TRBD2 (6 bases). The germline V gene encodes CDR1 DFQATT and CDR2 SNEGSKA (reference sequence). V gave up 6 bases and J gave up 16 bases, with 19 bases separating them. CDR3 size: 11 residues. In DNA, the CDR3 is TGCAGTGCCATGGAGGGGCGAAGGGTATTCTTC. Protein sequence: CSAMEGRRVFF.

The CDR3 DNA reads TGTGCCAGTAGTATTGGGGGTTGGCTGGGTCAGCCCCAGCATTTT. Translating it yields CASSIGGWLGQPQHF. V is TRBV19 and J is TRBJ1-5; D is possibly TRBD1 (5 bases). Per the germline V gene, CDR1 is LNHDA and CDR2 is SQIVND (reference sequence). CDR3 length equals 15 residues. V lost 3 bases, J lost 6 bases, and 15 bases lay in between.

This rearrangement joins TRBV27 to TRBJ2-7, with D unclear. CDR3 size: 13 residues. Germline values: CDR1 MNHEY, CDR2 SMNVEV (reference sequence). The V and J ends lost 2 bases and 7 bases respectively, with 12 bases between them. Written as DNA, the CDR3 is TGTGCCAGCAGTTTAGGTCCCCGAGGAGAGCAGTACTTC. Translated, it gives CASSLGPRGEQYF.

This clone occurred a few times. CDR3 sequence (DNA): TGTGCCAGCAGCTCCGAGTCCGGGAGGCGGGAGACCCAGTACTTC. Its protein product is CASSSESGRRETQYF. The chain combines TRBV7-2 with TRBJ2-5; TRBD2 matches at 7 bases. Trimming removed 4 bases from V and 5 bases from J; junction bases left unmatched: 10. The CDR3 loop spans 15 amino acids. CDR1 SGHTA and CDR2 FQGNSA come from the germline V gene.

This rearrangement joins TRBV28 to TRBJ2-7; 13 positions match TRBD2. V lost 8 bases to trimming and J lost 7 bases; unmatched junction nucleotides: 8. This CDR3 has 14 residues. Per the germline V gene, CDR1 is MDHEN and CDR2 is SYDVKM. The CDR3 reads CASGTSGKGGEQYF. CDR3 DNA sequence: TGTGCCAGCGGGACTAGCGGGAAAGGGGGTGAGCAGTACTTC.

With respect to this clone: Distinct nucleotide sequences in the sample also encode this CDR3. V usage is TRBV28 and J usage is TRBJ1-1; D not certain. From germline, CDR1 is MDHEN and CDR2 SYDVKM. Trimming took off 2 bases at V and 0 bases at J, with 4 bases between the two ends. This CDR3 comprises 13 residues. CDR3 sequence (DNA): TGTGCCAGCAGTTTAGGAATGAACACTGAAGCTTTCTTT. This sequence encodes CASSLGMNTEAFF.

The table lists this clone with many counts. The rearrangement links TRBV15 to TRBJ2-1; D unclear. Trimming took off 0 bases at V and 2 bases at J, with 11 bases between the two ends. There are 16 residues in the CDR3. Germline V gene lookup returns CDR1 LNHNV and CDR2 YYDKDF (reference sequence). Here the CDR3 reads CATSRDRAATYNEQFF. The CDR3 DNA sequence: TGTGCCACCAGCAGAGATCGGGCCGCGACCTACAATGAGCAGTTCTTC.

This rearrangement joins TRBV25-1 to TRBJ1-1; D ambiguous. The CDR3 has 12 amino acids. The germline V gene encodes CDR1 MGHDK and CDR2 SYGVNS. With 4 bases removed from V and 1 base from J, the gap between germline ends came to 4 bases. The CDR3 is CASSAKNTEAFF. The CDR3 DNA sequence: TGTGCCAGCAGTGCAAAGAACACTGAAGCTTTCTTT.

This clone was seen a few times. This sequence joins TRBV11-3 and TRBJ2-1, with 8 bases matching TRBD2. CDR1 and CDR2 from the germline V gene are SGHNT and YENEEA. This CDR3 contains 15 residues. V gave up 5 bases and J gave up 3 bases; unmatched junction bases: 6. The CDR3 reads CASSQSGSVYNEQFF. In nucleotides, the CDR3 is TGTGCCAGCAGCCAGAGCGGGAGCGTCTACAATGAGCAGTTCTTC.

To note about this clone: A far larger clone is just one base off, so this is likely a read error. The V call is TRBV11-3, the J call TRBJ2-7, with D tentatively TRBD1 (7 bases). The CDR3 totals 13 residues. The V gene's germline CDR1 is SGHNT and CDR2 YENEEA. V lost 5 bases and J 2 bases, leaving 10 bases between the germline ends. The CDR3 DNA is TGTGCCAGCAGCCGCAGGGGGGCCTACGAGCAGTACTTC. Protein sequence: CASSRRGAYEQYF.

The gene calls are TRBV6-1 and TRBJ2-7; 10 bases fit TRBD1. J was trimmed by 4 bases and V by 6 bases; bases with no gene match: 6. Germline V gives CDR1 MNHNS, CDR2 SASEGT. This CDR3 comprises 14 residues. CDR3 sequence: CASRETGGGYEQYF. The CDR3 DNA reads as TGTGCCAGCAGGGAGACAGGGGGCGGGTACGAGCAGTACTTC.

Concerning this clone: Other DNA sequences within the sample encode an identical CDR3. This chain joins TRBV2 and TRBJ1-5; TRBD1 aligns across 9 bases. CDR1 SNHLY and CDR2 FYNNEI come from the germline V gene. This CDR3 is 14 amino acids long. J was trimmed by 4 bases and V by 5 bases; bases with no gene match: 3. The CDR3 spells CASSPGQGNQPQHF. The CDR3, as DNA: TGTGCCAGCAGTCCGGGACAGGGTAATCAGCCCCAGCATTTT.

The chain links TRBV19 to TRBJ2-7; 7 bases match TRBD1. The V gene end was trimmed by 5 bases and the J gene end by 7 bases; junction bases not matched to a gene: 5. Germline lookup yields CDR1 LNHDA and CDR2 SQIVND (reference sequence). This CDR3 region has 12 residues. The CDR3 coding sequence is TGTGCCAGTAGTTCGCAGACAGGGGAGCAGTACTTC. It is translated as CASSSQTGEQYF.

J is TRBJ2-7 and V is TRBV4-1; 7 bases match TRBD2. Looked up from germline, CDR1 is MGHRA and CDR2 is YSYEKL. The CDR3 runs 16 residues. The J segment lost 3 bases and the V segment lost 4 bases, leaving 12 bases of the junction unmatched. Here the CDR3 DNA reads TGCGCCAGCAGCCGTCTTGCGGGAGAACAAAACTACGAGCAGTACTTC. It specifies CASSRLAGEQNYEQYF.

The chain joins TRBV5-6 to TRBJ2-3; D may be TRBD2 (5 bases). V shed 4 bases and J shed 7 bases, with 22 bases lying between them. CDR3 length: 16 residues. The germline V gene has CDR1 SGHDT and CDR2 YYEEEE. As DNA, the CDR3 is TGTGCCAGCAGCCTCCTCGGTGGGAGTGTGGGAAATACGCAGTATTTT. Its translation: CASSLLGGSVGNTQYF.

The rearrangement uses TRBV7-6 and TRBJ2-7; the D is unclear. CDR1 SGHVS and CDR2 FNYEAQ come from the germline V gene. The CDR3 covers 11 residues. V was shortened by 5 bases and J by 5 bases, with 7 bases between the two germline ends. CDR3 bases: TGTGCCAGCAGCGGCGCGAACGAGCAGTACTTC. It specifies CASSGANEQYF. The full variable domain, in which reference TRBV7-6 and TRBJ2-7 provide the parts outside the CDR3, is GAGVSQSPRYKVTKRGQDVALRCDPISGHVSLYWYRQALGQGPEFLTYFNYEAQQDKSGLPNDRFSAERPEGSISTLTIQRTEQRDSAMYRCASSGANEQYFGPGTRLTVT.

This sequence joins TRBV6-1 and TRBJ2-7; 8 nucleotides align to TRBD2. CDR1 is MNHNS, CDR2 SASEGT, per germline. The CDR3 totals 16 residues. J lost 4 bases, V lost 3 bases, and 11 bases had no gene match. The CDR3 spells CASSDPGSGSGYEQYF. CDR3 nucleotides: TGTGCCAGCAGTGACCCGGGCAGCGGGAGCGGGTACGAGCAGTACTTC.

V gene TRBV29-1 combines with J gene TRBJ2-1, with 9 bases identical to TRBD1. V gave up 7 bases and J gave up 3 bases; unmatched junction bases: 7. Germline-derived CDR1 and CDR2 are SQVTM and ANQGSEA. The CDR3 runs to 14 residues. The chain's CDR3 is CSAAQGAHYNEQFF. The CDR3 DNA reads as TGCAGCGCAGCACAGGGGGCCCACTACAATGAGCAGTTCTTC.

The chain carries TRBV28 and TRBJ2-7, with D maybe TRBD2 (6 bases). There are 13 residues in the CDR3. The ends were cut back, 5 bases at V and 6 bases at J, with 14 bases in the middle. CDR1 is MDHEN and CDR2 is SYDVKM in the germline V gene. The CDR3 here is CASSITSLGEQYF. CDR3 bases: TGTGCCAGCAGTATCACTAGCCTGGGCGAGCAGTACTTC.

A few counts support this clone. The chain has TRBV5-1 and TRBJ2-1; no definite D call. Germline V gene sequence: CDR1 SGHRS, CDR2 YFSETQ. Trimming cost V 0 bases and J 2 bases, with 9 bases left between them. The length of the CDR3 is 15 residues. The CDR3 sequence is CASSLDFAAYNEQFF. The CDR3 DNA sequence: TGCGCCAGCAGCTTGGATTTCGCAGCCTACAATGAGCAGTTCTTC.

This clone appeared a few times. Compared with germline, one end of the junction differs, possibly owing to a read error. Different DNA sequences within this sample yield the same CDR3. V gene TRBV20-1 combines with J gene TRBJ1-1; D is perhaps TRBD1 (6 bases). The CDR3 is 11 amino acids. Germline assignment: CDR1 DFQATT and CDR2 SNEGSKA (reference sequence). The CDR3 spells CSADRDTEAFF. As DNA, the CDR3 is TGCAGTGCTGACCGGGACACGGAAGCTTTCTTT.